These 14 T cell receptor beta chains were all obtained from the same sample, sequenced in a study of shared clonotypes between healthy human individuals. Generated by immunoSEQ multiplex PCR, the TCRdb table keeps only in-frame clones and is missing some. The sample yields about 490,000 clones, about 84% seen once. Specimen: PBMCs. The receptors were gathered from a woman in her forties in good health. Some clones in this sample may be carry-over from other donors' samples.

The chain combines TRBV19 with TRBJ2-7; 9 positions agree with TRBD1. Germline lookup yields CDR1 LNHDA and CDR2 SQIVND (reference sequence). This CDR3 contains 15 residues. Trimming took 5 bases from V and 3 from J; bases not matched to a gene: 8. The CDR3 is CASSARDRASYEQYF. The CDR3 nucleotides are TGTGCCAGTAGTGCCCGGGACAGGGCCAGCTACGAGCAGTACTTC.

The chain is built from TRBV6-6 and TRBJ2-3; the match to TRBD2 covers 7 bases. Germline V gives CDR1 MNHNY, CDR2 SVGAGI (reference sequence). The CDR3 runs 14 residues. The trim removed 0 bases at V and 5 bases at J, leaving 2 bases unmatched. CDR3 in amino acids: CASSYSLAGDTQYF. The DNA of the CDR3 is TGTGCCAGCAGTTACTCCTTAGCGGGAGATACGCAGTATTTT.

This chain links TRBV5-1 with TRBJ2-3, with D unclear. Trimming removed 4 bases at V and 0 bases at J, with 15 bases between. The CDR3 is 16 residues long. The germline V gene encodes CDR1 SGHRS and CDR2 YFSETQ. The DNA for the CDR3 is TGCGCCAGCAGCCCCCCACAAATTTCGAGCACAGATACGCAGTATTTT. Its translation is CASSPPQISSTDTQYF.

The chain has TRBV2 and TRBJ2-3, with 13 bases aligning to TRBD2. V was clipped by 5 bases and J by 6 bases; unmatched bases: 5. The CDR3 is 15 amino acids. Looked up from germline, CDR1 is SNHLY and CDR2 is FYNNEI. As DNA, the CDR3 is TGTGCCAGCAGTTTATCACTAGCGGGAGGGGATACGCAGTATTTT. The encoded protein is CASSLSLAGGDTQYF.

The chain is built from TRBV20-1 and TRBJ2-3, with D unresolved. The CDR3 totals 11 residues. Germline-derived CDR1 and CDR2 are DFQATT and SNEGSKA (reference sequence). Trimming took off 1 base at V and 7 bases at J, with 6 bases between the two ends. The CDR3 reads CSARASNTQYF. DNA of the CDR3: TGCAGTGCTAGAGCCAGCAATACGCAGTATTTT.

The chain uses TRBV28 and TRBJ1-1; TRBD1 matches 9 bases. The junction had 7 bases not matched to a gene; V was cut back by 2 bases and J by 6 bases. Germline values: CDR1 MDHEN, CDR2 SYDVKM. There are 15 residues in the CDR3. CDR3 region: CASSLRDRDGSEAFF. The CDR3 DNA reads as TGTGCCAGCAGTTTAAGGGACAGGGATGGTTCTGAAGCTTTCTTT.

The chain employs TRBV19 and TRBJ1-1, with D maybe TRBD1 (6 bases). The CDR3 consists of 14 residues. Germline CDR1 and CDR2: LNHDA and SQIVND (reference sequence). The ends were cut back, 4 bases at V and 5 bases at J, with 14 bases in the middle. In DNA, the CDR3 is TGTGCCAGTAGTAACCGGGACATGAGGACTGAAGCTTTCTTT. Protein sequence: CASSNRDMRTEAFF.

Remarks on this clone: This sample includes further DNA sequences coding for the same CDR3. The chain joins TRBV9 to TRBJ2-3, with D unclear. The CDR3 length is 13 residues. The V and J ends lost 4 bases and 2 bases respectively, with 8 bases between them. Germline assignment: CDR1 SGDLS and CDR2 YYNGEE. This chain's CDR3 is CASSPISTDTQYF. The CDR3 DNA follows: TGTGCCAGCAGCCCCATATCCACAGATACGCAGTATTTT.

Comments on this clone: A far larger clone is one base from this, pointing to a likely read error. The J gene is TRBJ2-3, the V gene TRBV5-1; D not resolved. The CDR3 consists of 16 residues. Germline CDR1 is SGHRS and CDR2 is YFSETQ. Trimming pared 0 bases from V and 2 bases from J, leaving 13 bases between. CDR3 in DNA: TGCGCCAGCAGCTTGGAGGGCAGTGTAGCCACAGATACGCAGTATTTT. It encodes CASSLEGSVATDTQYF.

As concerns this clone: This sample includes further DNA sequences coding for the same CDR3. This rearrangement joins TRBV18 to TRBJ1-2; 8 nucleotides agree with TRBD1. V shed 0 bases, J shed 5 bases, and the junction held 2 bases outside the gene matches. CDR1 is KGHSH, CDR2 LQKENI, per germline. CDR3 length: 14 amino acids. CDR3 sequence reads: CASSPPGQDYGYTF. CDR3 bases: TGTGCCAGCTCACCACCGGGACAGGATTATGGCTACACCTTC.

As concerns this clone: A read error is the likely source, as a far larger clone sits one nucleotide away. The V and J genes are TRBV7-2 and TRBJ2-1, with TRBD2 identical over 11 bases. CDR3 length: 16 residues. Germline V lookup: CDR1 SGHTA, CDR2 FQGNSA. The CDR3 is CVSSRLGTSGHNEQFF. CDR3 coding DNA: TGTGTCAGCAGCCGCCTCGGGACTAGCGGACACAATGAGCAGTTCTTC.

The chain recombines TRBV27 with TRBJ1-1, with 10 bases matching TRBD1. This CDR3 is 15 amino acids long. With V trimmed by 2 bases and J by 0 bases, 0 bases remained unmatched. CDR1 and CDR2 (germline): MNHEY, SMNVEV (reference sequence). Written as DNA, the CDR3 is TGTGCCAGCAGTTTAGGGACAGGGGTGAACACTGAAGCTTTCTTT. Its translation is CASSLGTGVNTEAFF.

The chain uses TRBV28 and TRBJ2-3; D gene unclear. Germline assignment: CDR1 MDHEN and CDR2 SYDVKM. This CDR3 has 15 amino acids. The V gene lost 1 base and the J gene lost 0 bases, with 8 bases spanning the gap. The CDR3: CASSLLLRSTDTQYF. In DNA, the CDR3 is TGTGCCAGCAGTTTATTGCTAAGGAGCACAGATACGCAGTATTTT.

The CDR3 protein is CASSLGGRVRKAFF. The CDR3 coding sequence is TGTGCCAGCAGTTTAGGGGGCAGGGTGAGGAAAGCTTTCTTT. The genes are TRBV27 and TRBJ1-1, with a weak D call TRBD1 (6 bases). CDR1 is MNHEY and CDR2 is SMNVEV in the germline V gene (reference sequence). The CDR3 runs 14 residues. V gave up 2 bases and J gave up 9 bases, with 16 bases separating them.